The entry below describes one T cell receptor beta chain. Its antigen is unidentified. This entry is derived from a study of shared clonotypes between healthy human individuals. The naive CD8 subset, CD45RO-negative cells positively selected for CCR7, excluded terminally differentiated effector memory CD45RA+ cells. Whole-study results and caveats: Blood was the only sampled material, and tissue repertoires likely differ. Among the subsets, naive ones generally showed larger estimated richness than memory ones. Relative to clonotypes present in all four donors, those not shared had lower generation probabilities.

Method: immunoSEQ multiplex PCR; TCRdb's copy keeps in-frame clones and lacks some. The data contain 2 million to 2.5 million clones, approximately 94% of them singletons. V was clipped by 5 bases and J by 2 bases, with 12 bases between them. The length of the CDR3 is 15 residues. Germline V gene sequence: CDR1 LNHDA, CDR2 SQIVND (reference sequence). This TCR derives from a man younger than 35 in good health. Some clones in this sample may be carry-over from other donors' samples. Sequencing used naive CD8+ T cells from PBMCs. The chain joins TRBV19 to TRBJ2-2; perhaps TRBD2 as D (6 bases). The CDR3 DNA reads as TGTGCCAGTAGTGTGGGACTGACTAACACCGGGGAGCTGTTTTTT. Translated: CASSVGLTNTGELFF.